This TCR beta chain emerged from a study of cytomegalovirus exposure and HLA in healthy donors. In the case of this clone: Its antigen is unknown.

This CDR3 spans 16 amino acids. CDR1 and CDR2 (germline): KGHSH, LQKENI. Between the trimmed V and J ends, which lost 2 bases and 3 bases, there was a span of 16 bases. Study-level results: As confirmed in vitro, a few CMV-associated chains were specific for CMV antigens. A later analysis reported that several of the most significant clusters appeared to be linked to common viral pathogens, among them Epstein-Barr virus.

The donors comprised healthy bone marrow donors. Use of 60 Vbeta and 13 Jbeta primers characterized the PCR. Repertoires were generated with immunoSEQ multiplex PCR, while TCRdb's copy carries only in-frame clones and drops some. Found here are 100,000 to 150,000 clones, approximately 81% of them singletons; the top ten hold around 0.7%. Sequencing was carried out using PBMCs. This clonotype was obtained from a man younger than 35 in good health and CMV-seronegative. The chain carries TRBV18 and TRBJ1-1, with D maybe TRBD1 (6 bases). The chain's CDR3 is CASSPIRQARDTEAFF. The CDR3, as DNA: TGTGCCAGCTCACCAATTCGACAGGCACGGGACACTGAAGCTTTCTTT.